What follows describes a single TCR beta chain. The antigen is unknown. In TCRdb, the 5' RACE reads were re-called with MiXCR into one record per CDR3 protein. Of roughly 690,000 distinct CDR3 sequences listed, over 20% are singletons. This specimen belongs to a study of identical twins. Study-wide results and caveats: Zero-insertion analyses were open to partial confounding by invariant MAIT and iNKT cells.

Germline CDR1 and CDR2: DFQATT and SNEGSKA (reference sequence). V lost 3 bases to trimming and J lost 7 bases, with 19 bases between them. The CDR3 spans 15 residues. These same records also appear under a second study, on T cells expressing NK-cell markers. As that report states: In a few donors, dominant clonotypes made up about 25-65% of CD3+CD56-NKG2C+ cells.

The sequence was collected from a young woman in good health. Sample: PBMCs. This chain joins TRBV20-1 and TRBJ2-1, with D hard to call. The CDR3 sequence is CSASRGPASWNEQFF. DNA of the CDR3: TGCAGTGCTAGTCGTGGCCCAGCGAGTTGGAATGAGCAGTTCTTC.